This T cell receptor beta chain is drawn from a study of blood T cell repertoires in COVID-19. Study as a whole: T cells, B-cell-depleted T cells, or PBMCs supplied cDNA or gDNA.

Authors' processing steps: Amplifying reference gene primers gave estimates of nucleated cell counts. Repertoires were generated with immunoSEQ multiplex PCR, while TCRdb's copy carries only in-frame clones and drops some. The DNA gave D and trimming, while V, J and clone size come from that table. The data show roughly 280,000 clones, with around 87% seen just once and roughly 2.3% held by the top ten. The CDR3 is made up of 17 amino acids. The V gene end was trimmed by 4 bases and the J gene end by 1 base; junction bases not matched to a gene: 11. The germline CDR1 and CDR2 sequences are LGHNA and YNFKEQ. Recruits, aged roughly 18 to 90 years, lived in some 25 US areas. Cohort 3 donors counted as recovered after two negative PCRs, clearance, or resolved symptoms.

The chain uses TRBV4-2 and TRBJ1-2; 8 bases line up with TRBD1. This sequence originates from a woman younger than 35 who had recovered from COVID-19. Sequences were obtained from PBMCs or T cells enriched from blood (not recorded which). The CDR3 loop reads CASSPGQGRHLNYGYTF. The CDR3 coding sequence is TGTGCCAGCAGCCCCGGACAGGGCCGACACCTTAACTATGGCTACACCTTC.